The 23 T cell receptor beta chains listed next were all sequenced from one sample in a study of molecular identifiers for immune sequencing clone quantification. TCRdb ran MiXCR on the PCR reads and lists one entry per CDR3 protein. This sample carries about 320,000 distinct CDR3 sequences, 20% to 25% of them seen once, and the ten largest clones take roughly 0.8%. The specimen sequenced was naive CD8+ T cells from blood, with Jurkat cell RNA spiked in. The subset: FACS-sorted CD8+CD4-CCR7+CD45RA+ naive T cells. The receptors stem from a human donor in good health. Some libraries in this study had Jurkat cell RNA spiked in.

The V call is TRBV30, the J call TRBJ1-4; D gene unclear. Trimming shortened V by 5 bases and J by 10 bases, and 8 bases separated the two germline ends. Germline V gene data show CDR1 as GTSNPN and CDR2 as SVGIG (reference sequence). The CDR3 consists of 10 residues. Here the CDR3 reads CAWSRGKLFF. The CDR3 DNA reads TGTGCCTGGTCCCGGGGAAAACTGTTTTTT.

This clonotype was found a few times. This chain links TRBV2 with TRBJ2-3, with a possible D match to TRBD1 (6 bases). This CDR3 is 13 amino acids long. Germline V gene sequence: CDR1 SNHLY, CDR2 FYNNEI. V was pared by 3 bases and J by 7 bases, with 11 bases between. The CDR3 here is CASSDFGTNTQYF. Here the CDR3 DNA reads TGTGCCAGCAGTGATTTTGGGACAAATACGCAGTATTTT. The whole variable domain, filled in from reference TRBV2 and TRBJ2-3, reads EPEVTQTPSHQVTQMGQEVILRCVPISNHLYFYWYRQILGQKVEFLVSFYNNEISEKSEIFDDQFSVERPDGSNFTLKIRSTKLEDSAMYFCASSDFGTNTQYFGPGTRLTVL.

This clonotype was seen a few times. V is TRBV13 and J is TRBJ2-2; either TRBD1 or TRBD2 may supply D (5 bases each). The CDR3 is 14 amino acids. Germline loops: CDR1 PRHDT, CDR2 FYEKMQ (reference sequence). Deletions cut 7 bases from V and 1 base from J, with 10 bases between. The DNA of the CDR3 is TGTGCCAGCACCGGGACGGGGAACACCGGGGAGCTGTTTTTT. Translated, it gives CASTGTGNTGELFF.

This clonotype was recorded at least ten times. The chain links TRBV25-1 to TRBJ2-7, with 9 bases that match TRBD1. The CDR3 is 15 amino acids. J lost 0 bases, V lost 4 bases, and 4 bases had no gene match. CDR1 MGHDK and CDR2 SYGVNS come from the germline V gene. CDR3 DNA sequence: TGTGCCAGCAGTGCAGACAGGGGGGGCTCCTACGAGCAGTACTTC. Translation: CASSADRGGSYEQYF.

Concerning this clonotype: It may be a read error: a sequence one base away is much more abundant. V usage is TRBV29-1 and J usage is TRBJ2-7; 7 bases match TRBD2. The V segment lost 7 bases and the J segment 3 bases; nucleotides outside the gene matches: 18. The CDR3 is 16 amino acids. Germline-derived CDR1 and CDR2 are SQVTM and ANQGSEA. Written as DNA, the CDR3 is TGCAGCGCTGTCTTTGCGGGAGCCCGAAGTGGCTACGAGCAGTACTTC. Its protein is CSAVFAGARSGYEQYF.

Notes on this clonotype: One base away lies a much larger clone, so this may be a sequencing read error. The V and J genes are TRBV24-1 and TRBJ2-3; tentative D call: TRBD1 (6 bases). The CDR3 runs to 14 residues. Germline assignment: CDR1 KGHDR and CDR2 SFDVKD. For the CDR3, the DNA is TGTGCCACCGCTCAGGGGCCTGGCACAGATGCGCAGTATTTT. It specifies CATAQGPGTDAQYF.

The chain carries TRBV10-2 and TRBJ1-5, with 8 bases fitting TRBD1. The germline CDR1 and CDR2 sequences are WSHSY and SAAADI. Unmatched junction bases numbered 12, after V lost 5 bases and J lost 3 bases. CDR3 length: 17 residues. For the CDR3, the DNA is TGCGCCAGCAGTCTGGACAGGGTAGATCTCAACAATCAGCCCCAGCATTTT. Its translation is CASSLDRVDLNNQPQHF.

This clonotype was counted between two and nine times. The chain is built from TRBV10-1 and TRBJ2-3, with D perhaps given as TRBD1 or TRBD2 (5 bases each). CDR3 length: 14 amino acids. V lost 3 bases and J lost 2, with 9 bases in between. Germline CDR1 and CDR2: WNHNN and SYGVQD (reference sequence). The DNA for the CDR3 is TGCGCCAGCAGTGATGGGGGTGCCACAGATACGCAGTATTTT. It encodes CASSDGGATDTQYF.

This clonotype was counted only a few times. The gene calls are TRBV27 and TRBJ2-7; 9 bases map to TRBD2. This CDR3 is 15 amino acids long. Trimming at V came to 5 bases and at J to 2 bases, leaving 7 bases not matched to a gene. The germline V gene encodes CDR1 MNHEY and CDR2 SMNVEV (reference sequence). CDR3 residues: CASSPVAGEAYEQYF. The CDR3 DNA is TGTGCCAGCAGTCCCGTAGCGGGGGAGGCCTACGAGCAGTACTTC.

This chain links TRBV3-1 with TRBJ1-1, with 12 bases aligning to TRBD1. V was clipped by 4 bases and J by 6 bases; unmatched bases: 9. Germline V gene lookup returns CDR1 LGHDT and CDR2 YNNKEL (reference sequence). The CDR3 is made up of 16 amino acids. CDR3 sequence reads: CASSPQGQGARSEAFF. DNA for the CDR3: TGTGCCAGCAGCCCCCAGGGACAGGGGGCTCGTTCTGAAGCTTTCTTT.

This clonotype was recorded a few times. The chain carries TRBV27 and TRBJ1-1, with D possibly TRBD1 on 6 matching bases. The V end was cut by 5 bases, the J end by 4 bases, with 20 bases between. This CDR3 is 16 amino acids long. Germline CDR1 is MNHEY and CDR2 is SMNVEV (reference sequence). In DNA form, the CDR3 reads TGTGCCAGCAGTATGGCTCCAGGGGCGCTCGGCACTGAAGCTTTCTTT. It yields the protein CASSMAPGALGTEAFF.

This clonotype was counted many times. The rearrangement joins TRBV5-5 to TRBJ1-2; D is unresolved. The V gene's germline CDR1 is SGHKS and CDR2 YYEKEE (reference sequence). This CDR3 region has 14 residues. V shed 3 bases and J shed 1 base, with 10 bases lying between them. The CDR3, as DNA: TGTGCCAGCAGCTCAAACGACGGTAACTATGGCTACACCTTC. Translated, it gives CASSSNDGNYGYTF.

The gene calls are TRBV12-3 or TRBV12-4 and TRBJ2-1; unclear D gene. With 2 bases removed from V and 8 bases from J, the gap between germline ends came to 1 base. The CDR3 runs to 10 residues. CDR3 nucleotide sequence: TGTGCCAGCAGTTTATATGAGCAGTTCTTC. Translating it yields CASSLYEQFF.

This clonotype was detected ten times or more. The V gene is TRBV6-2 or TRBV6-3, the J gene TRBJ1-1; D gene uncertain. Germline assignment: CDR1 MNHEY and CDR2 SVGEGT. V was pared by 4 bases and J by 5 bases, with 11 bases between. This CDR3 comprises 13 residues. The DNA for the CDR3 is TGTGCCAGCAGTTCCGGACGTCGGACTGAAGCTTTCTTT. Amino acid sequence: CASSSGRRTEAFF.

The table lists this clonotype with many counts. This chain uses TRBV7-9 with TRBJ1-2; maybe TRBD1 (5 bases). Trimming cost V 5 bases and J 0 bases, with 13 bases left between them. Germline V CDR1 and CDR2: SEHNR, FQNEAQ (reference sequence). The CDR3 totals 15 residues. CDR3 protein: CASSPRQTTNYGYTF. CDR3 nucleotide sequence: TGTGCCAGCAGCCCTCGACAGACTACTAACTATGGCTACACCTTC.

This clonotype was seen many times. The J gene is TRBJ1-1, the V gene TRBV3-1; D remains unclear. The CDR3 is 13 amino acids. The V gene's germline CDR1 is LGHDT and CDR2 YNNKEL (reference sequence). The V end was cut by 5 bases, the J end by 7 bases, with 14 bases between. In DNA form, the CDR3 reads TGTGCCAGCAGCGAGCAACGACAAATTGAAGCTTTCTTT. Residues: CASSEQRQIEAFF.

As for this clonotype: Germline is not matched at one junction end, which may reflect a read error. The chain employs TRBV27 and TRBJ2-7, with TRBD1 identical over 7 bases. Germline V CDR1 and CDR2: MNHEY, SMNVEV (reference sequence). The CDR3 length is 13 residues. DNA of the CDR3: TGTGCCAGCAGTTCTGGACAGGCCTACGAGCGGTACTTC. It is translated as CASSSGQAYERYF.

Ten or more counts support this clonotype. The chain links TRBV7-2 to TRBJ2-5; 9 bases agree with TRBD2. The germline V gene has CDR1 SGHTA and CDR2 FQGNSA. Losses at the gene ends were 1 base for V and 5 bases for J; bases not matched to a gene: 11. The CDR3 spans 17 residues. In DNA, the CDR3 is TGTGCCAGCAGCTTAGATCCTCCTGCGGGAGGGTCTGAGACCCAGTACTTC. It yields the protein CASSLDPPAGGSETQYF.

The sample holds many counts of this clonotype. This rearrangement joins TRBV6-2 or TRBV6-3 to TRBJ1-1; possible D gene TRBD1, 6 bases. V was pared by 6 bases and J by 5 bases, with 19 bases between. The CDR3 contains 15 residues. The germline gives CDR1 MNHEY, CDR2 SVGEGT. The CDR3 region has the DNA TGTGCCAGCAGCCTGAACATCAGGGGTGGAACTGAAGCTTTCTTT. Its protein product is CASSLNIRGGTEAFF.

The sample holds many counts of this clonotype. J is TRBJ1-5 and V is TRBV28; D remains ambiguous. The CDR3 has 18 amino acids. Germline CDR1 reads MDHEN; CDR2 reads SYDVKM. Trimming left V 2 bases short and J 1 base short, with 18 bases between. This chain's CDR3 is CASSLILGSLGSNQPQHF. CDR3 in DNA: TGTGCCAGCAGTTTAATTCTAGGGTCTTTAGGAAGCAATCAGCCCCAGCATTTT.

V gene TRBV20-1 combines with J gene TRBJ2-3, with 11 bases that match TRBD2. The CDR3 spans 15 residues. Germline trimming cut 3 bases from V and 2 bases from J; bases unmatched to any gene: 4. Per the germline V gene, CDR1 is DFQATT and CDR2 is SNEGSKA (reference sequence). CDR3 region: CSARGLAEITDTQYF. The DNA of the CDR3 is TGCAGTGCTAGGGGACTAGCGGAGATCACAGATACGCAGTATTTT.

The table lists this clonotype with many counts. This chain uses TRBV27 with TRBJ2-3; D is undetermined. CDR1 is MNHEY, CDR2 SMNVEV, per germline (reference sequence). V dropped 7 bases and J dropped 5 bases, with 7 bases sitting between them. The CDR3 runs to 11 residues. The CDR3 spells CASMGIDTQYF. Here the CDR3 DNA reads TGTGCCAGCATGGGAATAGATACGCAGTATTTT.

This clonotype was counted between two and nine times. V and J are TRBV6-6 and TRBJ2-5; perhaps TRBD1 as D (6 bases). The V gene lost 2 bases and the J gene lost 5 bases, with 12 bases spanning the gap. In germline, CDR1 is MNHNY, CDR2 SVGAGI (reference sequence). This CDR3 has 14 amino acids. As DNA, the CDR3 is TGTGCCAGCAGTTACCCGGAGCAGGGGGAGACCCAGTACTTC. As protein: CASSYPEQGETQYF.